Below are 24 T cell receptor beta chains sequenced from a single sample in a study of technical replicates of blood from several donors. The repertoire was sequenced with immunoSEQ multiplex PCR; TCRdb's copy has only in-frame clones and lacks some. The sample records more than 15,000 clones, about 87% being singletons. Source material: PBMCs. The receptors originated from a human donor in good health.

This clone appeared once. The rearrangement links TRBV5-1 to TRBJ2-7; a weak D match, TRBD1 (5 bases). V dropped 1 base and J dropped 0 bases, with 14 bases sitting between them. The CDR3 length is 16 residues. Per the germline V gene, CDR1 is SGHRS and CDR2 is YFSETQ. The CDR3 DNA reads as TGCGCCAGCAGCTTGATAACAGGTCCCTCCTCCTACGAGCAGTACTTC. This sequence encodes CASSLITGPSSYEQYF.

This chain links TRBV5-1 with TRBJ2-7; TRBD1 aligns across 8 bases. V was pared by 2 bases and J by 1 base, with 5 bases of the junction left unmatched. Germline CDR1 and CDR2: SGHRS and YFSETQ. The CDR3 runs to 15 residues. The CDR3 protein is CASSFAGTGSYEQYF. The CDR3 nucleotides are TGCGCCAGCAGCTTCGCCGGGACAGGTTCCTACGAGCAGTACTTC.

The J gene is TRBJ2-3, the V gene TRBV5-4; 13 bases agree with TRBD2. Germline V gives CDR1 SGHNT, CDR2 YYREEE (reference sequence). J lost 7 bases, V lost 4 bases, and 6 bases had no gene match. The CDR3 has 15 residues. The CDR3 DNA follows: TGTGCCAGCAGCCCTGGAGGGACTAGCGGGAATACGCAGTATTTT. Translated: CASSPGGTSGNTQYF.

The sample holds a few counts of this clone. This chain connects TRBV28 to TRBJ1-2; no reliable D call. There are 11 residues in the CDR3. Germline V gene lookup returns CDR1 MDHEN and CDR2 SYDVKM. V lost 3 bases to trimming and J lost 8 bases, with 7 bases between them. CDR3 amino acids: CASSFPRGYTF. In nucleotides, the CDR3 is TGTGCCAGCAGTTTCCCCCGGGGCTACACCTTC.

V usage is TRBV11-2 and J usage is TRBJ2-1; D is unresolved. Germline V lookup: CDR1 SGHAT, CDR2 FQNNGV. V was clipped by 0 bases and J by 7 bases, with 10 bases between them. The CDR3 loop spans 14 amino acids. This chain's CDR3 is CASSLDPFPNEQFF. The CDR3 DNA follows: TGTGCCAGCAGCTTAGATCCCTTTCCGAATGAGCAGTTCTTC.

The J gene is TRBJ1-4, the V gene TRBV6-1, with D unresolved. Trimming pared 4 bases from V and 8 bases from J, leaving 11 bases between. The CDR3 has 13 amino acids. Germline CDR1 and CDR2: MNHNS and SASEGT. The CDR3 DNA is TGTGCCAGCAGTGCCCGGACTGAAGAAAAACTGTTTTTT. Translation gives CASSARTEEKLFF.

The V call is TRBV19, the J call TRBJ2-7, with 11 bases aligning to TRBD1. Germline-derived CDR1 and CDR2 are LNHDA and SQIVND (reference sequence). The J segment lost 5 bases and the V segment lost 5 bases, leaving 8 bases of the junction unmatched. CDR3 size: 15 residues. The CDR3 sequence: CASSDGQGARDEQYF. The CDR3 bases are TGTGCCAGTAGTGACGGACAGGGGGCGAGGGACGAGCAGTACTTC.

V gene TRBV19 combines with J gene TRBJ1-5, with 9 bases that match TRBD1. V lost 8 bases to trimming and J lost 7 bases; unmatched junction nucleotides: 9. Per the germline V gene, CDR1 is LNHDA and CDR2 is SQIVND (reference sequence). The CDR3 is 14 amino acids. DNA for the CDR3: TGTGCCAGTGCACCGGGACAGGGCGTCCAGCCCCAGCATTTT. It is translated as CASAPGQGVQPQHF.

The table lists this clone with a count of one. The chain has TRBV7-8 and TRBJ2-7, with 7 bases aligning to TRBD2. CDR3 length: 14 amino acids. The junction had 9 bases not matched to a gene; V was cut back by 5 bases and J by 5 bases. The germline gives CDR1 SGHVS, CDR2 FQNEAQ. The CDR3 region is CASSTRTRKNEQYF. CDR3 coding DNA: TGTGCCAGCAGCACCCGGACTAGGAAAAACGAGCAGTACTTC. The full variable domain, in which reference TRBV7-8 and TRBJ2-7 provide the parts outside the CDR3, is GAGVSQSPRYKVAKRGQDVALRCDPISGHVSLFWYQQALGQGPEFLTYFQNEAQLDKSGLPSDRFFAERPEGSVSTLKIQRTQQEDSAVYLCASSTRTRKNEQYFGPGTRLTVT.

V gene TRBV10-3 combines with J gene TRBJ2-7, with D possibly matching TRBD1 (6 bases). Between the trimmed V and J ends, which lost 4 bases and 4 bases, there was a span of 11 bases. This CDR3 region has 13 residues. Germline V gene data show CDR1 as ENHRY and CDR2 as SYGVKD. CDR3 amino acids: CAISADSVYEQYF. The CDR3 coding sequence is TGTGCCATCAGTGCGGACAGTGTGTACGAGCAGTACTTC.

The chain links TRBV11-2 to TRBJ1-5; D is undetermined. V was cut by 7 bases and J by 6 bases, with 16 bases left in between. CDR3 length: 14 residues. Germline V gives CDR1 SGHAT, CDR2 FQNNGV. CDR3: CASTVGERTQPQHF. The CDR3 nucleotides are TGTGCCAGCACCGTCGGGGAGCGGACTCAGCCCCAGCATTTT.

The chain employs TRBV6-5 and TRBJ2-7, with 10 bases matching TRBD2. Germline-derived CDR1 and CDR2 are MNHEY and SVGAGI. The CDR3 is 14 amino acids. Unmatched junction bases numbered 2, after V lost 4 bases and J lost 2 bases. DNA for the CDR3: TGTGCCAGCAGTTTTCTAGCGGGAGCCTACGAGCAGTACTTC. It is translated as CASSFLAGAYEQYF.

The chain links TRBV5-1 to TRBJ2-1; TRBD2 matches 11 bases. CDR1 is SGHRS and CDR2 is YFSETQ in the germline V gene. The length of the CDR3 is 17 residues. The V segment lost 3 bases and the J segment 4 bases; nucleotides outside the gene matches: 9. The CDR3 here is CASSSALTSGEYNEQFF. The CDR3, as DNA: TGCGCCAGCAGCTCAGCCCTGACTAGCGGGGAATACAATGAGCAGTTCTTC.

This chain connects TRBV7-2 to TRBJ2-5; TRBD2 agrees at 12 bases. Germline-derived CDR1 and CDR2 are SGHTA and FQGNSA. This CDR3 is 17 amino acids long. J lost 2 bases, V lost 5 bases, and 9 bases had no gene match. As DNA, the CDR3 is TGTGCCAGCAGCCCCGGACTAGCGGGATCCACACAAGAGACCCAGTACTTC. Translation gives CASSPGLAGSTQETQYF.

V gene TRBV4-1 combines with J gene TRBJ2-7, with TRBD1 matching 7 bases. V was pared by 3 bases and J by 5 bases, with 13 bases of the junction left unmatched. The CDR3 has 16 amino acids. Germline V gives CDR1 MGHRA, CDR2 YSYEKL. The CDR3 region is CASSHGRQDRVHEQYF. The CDR3, as DNA: TGCGCCAGCAGCCACGGACGACAAGACAGGGTCCACGAGCAGTACTTC.

The genes are TRBV27 and TRBJ2-7; 8 bases fit TRBD2. This CDR3 region has 15 residues. The V gene's germline CDR1 is MNHEY and CDR2 SMNVEV (reference sequence). Trimming cost V 3 bases and J 3 bases; bases outside gene matches: 7. The CDR3 sequence: CASSFETSGSYEQYF. The CDR3 bases are TGTGCCAGCAGTTTCGAAACTAGCGGAAGCTACGAGCAGTACTTC.

The chain links TRBV11-2 to TRBJ2-7, with D perhaps matching TRBD1 (6 bases). Germline assignment: CDR1 SGHAT and CDR2 FQNNGV. The V end was cut by 5 bases, the J end by 2 bases, with 13 bases between. This CDR3 is built from 14 residues. The DNA of the CDR3 is TGTGCCAGCAGCAGCTCCGGGACACCCTACGAGCAGTACTTC. As protein: CASSSSGTPYEQYF.

The chain has TRBV5-1 and TRBJ2-7; 7 nucleotides match TRBD2. This CDR3 has 13 amino acids. V shed 4 bases and J 5 bases; nucleotides not matched to a gene: 6. From germline, CDR1 is SGHRS and CDR2 YFSETQ. Here the CDR3 reads CASSVGTIDEQYF. In DNA form, the CDR3 reads TGCGCCAGCAGCGTCGGGACTATCGACGAGCAGTACTTC.

The chain carries TRBV5-1 and TRBJ1-1; perhaps TRBD1 as D (5 bases). V lost 0 bases, J lost 5 bases, and 14 bases lay in between. The CDR3 extends over 15 amino acids. Germline-derived CDR1 and CDR2 are SGHRS and YFSETQ. This chain's CDR3 is CASSLVGTGLTEAFF. CDR3 DNA: TGCGCCAGCAGCTTGGTTGGTACAGGTTTGACTGAAGCTTTCTTT.

The J gene is TRBJ1-5, the V gene TRBV11-2, with D tentatively TRBD1 (5 bases). Trimming removed 4 bases from V and 1 base from J, with 8 bases in between. CDR3 size: 14 residues. CDR1 SGHAT and CDR2 FQNNGV come from the germline V gene. The CDR3 nucleotides are TGTGCCAGCAGCTCTCAGGGAAGCAATCAGCCCCAGCATTTT. Protein sequence: CASSSQGSNQPQHF.

V usage is TRBV7-8 and J usage is TRBJ2-7; 12 bases align to TRBD2. Trimming removed 5 bases from V and 5 bases from J; junction bases left unmatched: 7. The V gene's germline CDR1 is SGHVS and CDR2 FQNEAQ. The CDR3 is made up of 15 amino acids. The CDR3 here is CASSTRTSGANEQYF. The CDR3 DNA follows: TGTGCCAGCAGCACCCGGACTAGCGGGGCCAACGAGCAGTACTTC.

The genes are TRBV5-1 and TRBJ2-5; 8 bases agree with TRBD2. The CDR3 consists of 16 residues. CDR1 and CDR2 (germline): SGHRS, YFSETQ. V was pared by 0 bases and J by 3 bases, with 7 bases of the junction left unmatched. CDR3 coding DNA: TGCGCCAGCAGCTTGGGACAGAGAGCGGGGGAAGAGACCCAGTACTTC. It translates to CASSLGQRAGEETQYF. Supplemented by reference TRBV5-1 and TRBJ2-5, the full variable domain reads KAGVTQTPRYLIKTRGQQVTLSCSPISGHRSVSWYQQTPGQGLQFLFEYFSETQRNKGNFPGRFSGRQFSNSRSEMNVSTLELGDSALYLCASSLGQRAGEETQYFGPGTRLLVL.

This clone was recorded only once. V gene TRBV28 combines with J gene TRBJ2-7, with 7 nucleotides matching TRBD1. The CDR3 consists of 12 residues. The germline V gene has CDR1 MDHEN and CDR2 SYDVKM. Trimming cost V 6 bases and J 5 bases; bases outside gene matches: 4. The CDR3 loop reads CASRTTGDEQYF. The CDR3, as DNA: TGTGCCAGCAGAACCACAGGGGACGAGCAGTACTTC.

The J gene is TRBJ2-2, the V gene TRBV14; 10 bases are shared with TRBD2. The germline CDR1 and CDR2 sequences are SGHDN and FVKESK. This CDR3 has 16 amino acids. With 3 bases clipped from V and 3 bases from J, the junction kept 4 bases outside the gene matches. The CDR3 region has the DNA TGTGCCAGCAGCCACAGGACTAGCGGTGACACCGGGGAGCTGTTTTTT. Its protein is CASSHRTSGDTGELFF.